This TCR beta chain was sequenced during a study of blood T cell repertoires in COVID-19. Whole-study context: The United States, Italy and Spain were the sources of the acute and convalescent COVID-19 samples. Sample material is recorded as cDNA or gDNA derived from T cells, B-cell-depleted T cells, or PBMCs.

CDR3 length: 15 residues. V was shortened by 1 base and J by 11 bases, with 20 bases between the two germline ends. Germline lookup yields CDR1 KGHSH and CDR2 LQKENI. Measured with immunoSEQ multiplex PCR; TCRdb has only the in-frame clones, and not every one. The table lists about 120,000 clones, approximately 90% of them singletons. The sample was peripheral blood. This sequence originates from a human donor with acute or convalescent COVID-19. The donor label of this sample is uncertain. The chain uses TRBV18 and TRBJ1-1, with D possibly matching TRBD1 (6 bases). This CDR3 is CASSPLGTPANEAFF. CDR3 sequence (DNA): TGTGCCAGCTCACCACTAGGGACACCAGCTAATGAGGCTTTCTTT.